A single sample is the source of the 20 T cell receptor beta chains below, sequenced in a study of blood T cell repertoires in COVID-19. Assay: immunoSEQ multiplex PCR; the TCRdb copy retains only in-frame clones and omits some. The sample carries some 180,000 clones, 87% recorded once. The sequencing input was peripheral blood. The receptors here all came from a man in his 60s with active or convalescent COVID-19.

This rearrangement joins TRBV2 to TRBJ1-3; D is undetermined. Germline V gene sequence: CDR1 SNHLY, CDR2 FYNNEI. V was trimmed by 6 bases and J by 4 bases, leaving 13 bases between them. The CDR3 totals 14 residues. CDR3 region: CASRLNFLGNTIYF. In nucleotides, the CDR3 is TGTGCCAGCAGACTAAATTTCTTGGGAAACACCATATATTTT.

V gene TRBV3-1 (or the pseudogene TRBV3-2) combines with J gene TRBJ1-2; 7 nucleotides line up with TRBD1. V was clipped by 1 base and J by 14 bases; unmatched bases: 10. Looked up from germline, CDR1 is LGHDT and CDR2 is YNNKEL (reference sequence). The CDR3 covers 13 residues. In DNA form, the CDR3 reads TGTGCCAGCAGCCAAGGAGGGGGCTATGCCCAGACCTTC. This gives the protein CASSQGGGYAQTF.

This rearrangement joins TRBV10-3 to TRBJ1-5; 10 bases map to TRBD1. Germline V gives CDR1 ENHRY, CDR2 SYGVKD. This CDR3 has 14 residues. V gave up 6 bases and J gave up 2 bases; unmatched junction bases: 1. The CDR3 sequence: CAISGTGGNQPQHF. CDR3 DNA: TGTGCCATCAGCGGGACAGGGGGCAATCAGCCCCAGCATTTT.

The chain recombines TRBV18 with TRBJ1-5; 9 positions agree with TRBD1. CDR3 length: 19 residues. V trimming: 5 bases; J trimming: 7 bases; junction bases outside the gene matches: 21. Per the germline V gene, CDR1 is KGHSH and CDR2 is LQKENI. The CDR3 sequence: CASSSTPGGGTGIRQPQHF. The CDR3 DNA reads TGTGCCAGCTCATCCACTCCGGGAGGGGGGACAGGGATTCGCCAGCCCCAGCATTTT.

In its sample, this clone was seen once. The J gene is TRBJ1-1, the V gene TRBV2; D gene ambiguous. This CDR3 contains 14 residues. With 6 bases removed from V and 6 bases from J, the gap between germline ends came to 17 bases. Looked up from germline, CDR1 is SNHLY and CDR2 is FYNNEI. The CDR3 spells CASRVYGVRAEAFF. CDR3 bases: TGTGCCAGCAGAGTATACGGGGTTCGGGCTGAAGCTTTCTTT.

The chain uses TRBV5-6 and TRBJ1-4; 12 bases match TRBD1. There are 18 residues in the CDR3. Germline V CDR1 and CDR2: SGHDT, YYEEEE. Trimming cost V 1 base and J 2 bases; bases outside gene matches: 6. The CDR3 is CASSLLGTGGRTNEKLFF. The CDR3 bases are TGTGCCAGCAGCTTGCTCGGGACAGGGGGCAGGACTAATGAAAAACTGTTTTTT.

This chain links TRBV6-5 with TRBJ1-6, with 7 bases that match TRBD1. CDR1 and CDR2 (germline): MNHEY, SVGAGI. CDR3 size: 14 residues. Trimming removed 7 bases from V and 8 bases from J; junction bases left unmatched: 8. The CDR3: CASTEQGSYSPLHF. The CDR3 DNA reads as TGTGCCAGCACCGAACAGGGGAGCTATTCACCCCTCCACTTT.

The rearrangement joins TRBV9 to TRBJ2-3; TRBD2 matches at 15 bases. Unmatched junction bases numbered 7, after V lost 4 bases and J lost 1 base. Germline values: CDR1 SGDLS, CDR2 YYNGEE. The CDR3 is made up of 18 amino acids. The CDR3 DNA sequence: TGTGCCAGCAGCATGGGACTAGCGGGGGGTGGTGGCACAGATACGCAGTATTTT. Amino acid sequence: CASSMGLAGGGGTDTQYF.

The chain carries TRBV6-5 and TRBJ1-6; TRBD1 might be the D (5 bases). Germline V gene sequence: CDR1 MNHEY, CDR2 SVGAGI. The V end was cut by 4 bases, the J end by 9 bases, with 16 bases between. The CDR3 is 15 residues long. CDR3 nucleotides: TGTGCCAGCAGTTTGGAAGGGGCTTTCGGTTCACCCCTCCACTTT. It specifies CASSLEGAFGSPLHF.

This clone was counted a single time. The chain combines TRBV19 with TRBJ1-1; D may be TRBD1 (5 bases). With 5 bases removed from V and 2 bases from J, the gap between germline ends came to 9 bases. The CDR3 has 13 residues. The germline CDR1 and CDR2 sequences are LNHDA and SQIVND (reference sequence). CDR3 sequence reads: CASSLRANTEAFF. The CDR3 bases are TGTGCCAGTAGTCTCAGGGCAAACACTGAAGCTTTCTTT.

This clone came up once. V gene TRBV7-9 combines with J gene TRBJ2-7; D unresolved. The germline V gene has CDR1 SEHNR and CDR2 FQNEAQ (reference sequence). V lost 1 base to trimming and J lost 1 base, with 8 bases between them. The CDR3 is 14 amino acids. The CDR3 is CASSLVQDSYEQYF. In nucleotides, the CDR3 is TGTGCCAGCAGCTTAGTCCAGGATTCCTACGAGCAGTACTTC.

The chain combines TRBV5-6 with TRBJ1-4; D is undetermined. CDR1 is SGHDT and CDR2 is YYEEEE in the germline V gene. Between the trimmed V and J ends, which lost 1 base and 0 bases, there was a span of 10 bases. The CDR3 is made up of 16 amino acids. The CDR3 nucleotides read TGTGCCAGCAGCTTGCAAGGAGTAACAACTAATGAAAAACTGTTTTTT. Protein product: CASSLQGVTTNEKLFF. The whole variable domain, filled in from reference TRBV5-6 and TRBJ1-4, reads DAGVTQSPTHLIKTRGQQVTLRCSPKSGHDTVSWYQQALGQGPQFIFQYYEEEERQRGNFPDRFSGHQFPNYSSELNVNALLLGDSALYLCASSLQGVTTNEKLFFGSGTQLSVL.

The genes are TRBV4-2 and TRBJ2-5; 7 bases align to TRBD2. The CDR3 runs to 15 residues. With 0 bases clipped from V and 1 base from J, the junction kept 2 bases outside the gene matches. Germline CDR1 and CDR2: LGHNA and YNFKEQ. The CDR3 is CASSQDRGSQETQYF. Written as DNA, the CDR3 is TGTGCCAGCAGCCAAGACCGCGGGAGCCAAGAGACCCAGTACTTC.

This chain links TRBV27 with TRBJ2-1; D might be TRBD1 (6 bases). The germline gives CDR1 MNHEY, CDR2 SMNVEV (reference sequence). V lost 3 bases, J lost 7 bases, and 13 bases lay in between. The CDR3 loop spans 14 amino acids. For the CDR3, the DNA is TGTGCCAGCAGTTTTCAGGGGTTGGGGAATGAGCAGTTCTTC. Amino acid sequence: CASSFQGLGNEQFF.

This rearrangement joins TRBV5-1 to TRBJ2-1, with 7 bases lining up with TRBD2. The CDR3 is 16 residues long. In germline, CDR1 is SGHRS, CDR2 YFSETQ. V shed 0 bases, J shed 3 bases, and the junction held 6 bases outside the gene matches. CDR3 DNA sequence: TGCGCCAGCAGCTTGGAGGCGGGGGAGTTCTACAATGAGCAGTTCTTC. Translation: CASSLEAGEFYNEQFF.

The genes are TRBV3-1 (or the pseudogene TRBV3-2) and TRBJ1-2, with 7 bases that match TRBD1. Trimming cost V 6 bases and J 3 bases; bases outside gene matches: 7. Germline V gives CDR1 LGHDT, CDR2 YNNKEL (reference sequence). The CDR3 has 14 residues. CDR3 DNA sequence: TGTGCCAGCAGTCGTCAGGGGGTTGACTATGGCTACACCTTC. Its translation: CASSRQGVDYGYTF.

V and J are TRBV7-9 and TRBJ2-1; tentatively, D is TRBD1 (6 bases). The germline gives CDR1 SEHNR, CDR2 FQNEAQ (reference sequence). CDR3 size: 12 residues. With 5 bases removed from V and 9 bases from J, the gap between germline ends came to 11 bases. The chain's CDR3 is CASSTTGGEQFF. CDR3 nucleotides: TGTGCCAGCAGCACGACAGGCGGTGAGCAGTTCTTC.

V is TRBV24-1 and J is TRBJ2-2; D ambiguous. The CDR3 has 15 amino acids. V dropped 4 bases and J dropped 0 bases, with 8 bases sitting between them. The germline V gene encodes CDR1 KGHDR and CDR2 SFDVKD. As DNA, the CDR3 is TGTGCCACCAGTGACTTAAATGCGAACACCGGGGAGCTGTTTTTT. It codes for CATSDLNANTGELFF.

The chain employs TRBV18 and TRBJ2-5, with D maybe TRBD1 (6 bases). The CDR3 runs to 14 residues. Trimming shortened V by 1 base and J by 5 bases, and 11 bases separated the two germline ends. In germline, CDR1 is KGHSH, CDR2 LQKENI. This chain's CDR3 is CASSPQTGWETQYF. The CDR3 region has the DNA TGTGCCAGCTCACCACAGACAGGTTGGGAGACCCAGTACTTC.

The chain uses TRBV19 and TRBJ1-2; TRBD1 matches at 7 bases. The length of the CDR3 is 17 residues. Germline CDR1 is LNHDA and CDR2 is SQIVND (reference sequence). V was clipped by 3 bases and J by 2 bases; unmatched bases: 12. DNA of the CDR3: TGTGCCAGTAGTATCGGGGCGCGGAGGGGGCGAAACTATGGCTACACCTTC. Its protein is CASSIGARRGRNYGYTF.